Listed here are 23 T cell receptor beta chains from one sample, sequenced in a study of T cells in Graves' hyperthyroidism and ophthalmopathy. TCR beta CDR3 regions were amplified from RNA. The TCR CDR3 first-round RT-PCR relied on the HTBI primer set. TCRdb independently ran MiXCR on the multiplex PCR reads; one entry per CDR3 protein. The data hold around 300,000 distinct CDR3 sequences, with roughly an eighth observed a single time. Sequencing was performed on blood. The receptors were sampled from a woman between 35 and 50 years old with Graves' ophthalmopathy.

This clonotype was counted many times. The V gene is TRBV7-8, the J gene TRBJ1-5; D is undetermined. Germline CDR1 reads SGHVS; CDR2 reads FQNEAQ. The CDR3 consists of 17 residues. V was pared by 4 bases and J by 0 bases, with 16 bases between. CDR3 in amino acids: CASSSTAKVYSNQPQHF. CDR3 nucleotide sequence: TGTGCCAGCAGCTCCACCGCCAAGGTTTATAGCAATCAGCCCCAGCATTTT.

CDR3 sequence: CSAGRLAGAGELFF. CDR3 nucleotides: TGCAGTGCTGGACGACTAGCGGGGGCCGGGGAGCTGTTTTTT. This chain uses TRBV20-1 with TRBJ2-2, with TRBD2 matching over 12 bases. From germline, CDR1 is DFQATT and CDR2 SNEGSKA (reference sequence). This CDR3 is 14 amino acids long. Trimming at V came to 5 bases and at J to 6 bases, leaving 4 bases not matched to a gene.

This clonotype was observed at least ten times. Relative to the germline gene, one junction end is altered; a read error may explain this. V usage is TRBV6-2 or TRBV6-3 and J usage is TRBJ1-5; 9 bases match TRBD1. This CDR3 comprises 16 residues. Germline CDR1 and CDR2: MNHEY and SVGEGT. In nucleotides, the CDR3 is TGTGCCAGCAGTTACGCTTCAGGACAGGGGAATCGGCCCCAGCATTTT. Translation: CASSYASGQGNRPQHF.

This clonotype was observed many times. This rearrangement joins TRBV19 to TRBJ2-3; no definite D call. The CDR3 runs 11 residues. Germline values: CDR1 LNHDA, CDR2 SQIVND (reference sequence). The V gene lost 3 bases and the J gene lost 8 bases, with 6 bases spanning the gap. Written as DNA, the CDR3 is TGTGCCAGTAGTATCAAGTCTACGCAGTATTTT. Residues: CASSIKSTQYF. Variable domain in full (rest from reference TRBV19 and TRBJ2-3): DGGITQSPKYLFRKEGQNVTLSCEQNLNHDAMYWYRQDPGQGLRLIYYSQIVNDFQKGDIAEGYSVSREKKESFPLTVTSAQKNPTAFYLCASSIKSTQYFGPGTRLTVL.

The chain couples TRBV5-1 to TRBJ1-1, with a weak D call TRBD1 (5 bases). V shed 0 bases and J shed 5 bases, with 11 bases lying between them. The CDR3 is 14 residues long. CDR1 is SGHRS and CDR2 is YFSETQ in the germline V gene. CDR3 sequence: CASSLEDGGTEAFF. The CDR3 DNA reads TGCGCCAGCAGCTTGGAAGATGGGGGGACTGAAGCTTTCTTT.

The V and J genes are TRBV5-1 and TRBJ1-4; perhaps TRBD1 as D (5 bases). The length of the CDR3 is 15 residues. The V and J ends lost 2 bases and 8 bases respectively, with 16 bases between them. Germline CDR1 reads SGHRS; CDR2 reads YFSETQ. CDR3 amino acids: CASSLVGTEGEKLFF. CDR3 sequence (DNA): TGCGCCAGCAGCTTAGTTGGGACCGAAGGAGAAAAACTGTTTTTT.

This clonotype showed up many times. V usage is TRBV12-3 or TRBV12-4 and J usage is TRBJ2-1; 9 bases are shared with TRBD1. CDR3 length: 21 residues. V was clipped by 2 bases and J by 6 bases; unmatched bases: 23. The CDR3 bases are TGTGCCAGCAGTTTACCCGGGACAGGGACCTCGGGGTCCTCCGTGGCCAATGAGCAGTTCTTC. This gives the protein CASSLPGTGTSGSSVANEQFF.

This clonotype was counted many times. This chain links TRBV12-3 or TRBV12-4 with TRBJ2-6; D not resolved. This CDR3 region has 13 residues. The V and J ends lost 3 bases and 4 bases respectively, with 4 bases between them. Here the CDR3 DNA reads TGTGCCAGCAGTTTCGCGGGGGCCAACGTCCTGACTTTC. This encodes CASSFAGANVLTF.

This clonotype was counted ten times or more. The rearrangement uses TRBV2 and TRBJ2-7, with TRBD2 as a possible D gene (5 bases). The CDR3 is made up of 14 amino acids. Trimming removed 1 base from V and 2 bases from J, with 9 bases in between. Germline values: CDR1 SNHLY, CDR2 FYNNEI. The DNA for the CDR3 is TGTGCCAGCAGTGAAGATATCGGGGCCTACGAGCAGTACTTC. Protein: CASSEDIGAYEQYF.

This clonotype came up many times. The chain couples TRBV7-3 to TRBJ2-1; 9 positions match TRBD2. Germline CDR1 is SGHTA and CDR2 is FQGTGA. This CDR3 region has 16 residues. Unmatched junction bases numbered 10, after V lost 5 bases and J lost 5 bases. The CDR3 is CASSVSGTSWDNEQFF. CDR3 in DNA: TGTGCCAGCAGCGTATCCGGGACTAGCTGGGACAATGAGCAGTTCTTC.

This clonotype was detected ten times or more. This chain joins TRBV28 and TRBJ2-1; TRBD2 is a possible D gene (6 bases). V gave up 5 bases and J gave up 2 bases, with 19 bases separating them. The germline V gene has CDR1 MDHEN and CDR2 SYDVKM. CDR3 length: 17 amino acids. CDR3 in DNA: TGTGCCAGCAGTCCGGGACTCGTTCCCCGGCCCTACAATGAGCAGTTCTTC. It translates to CASSPGLVPRPYNEQFF.

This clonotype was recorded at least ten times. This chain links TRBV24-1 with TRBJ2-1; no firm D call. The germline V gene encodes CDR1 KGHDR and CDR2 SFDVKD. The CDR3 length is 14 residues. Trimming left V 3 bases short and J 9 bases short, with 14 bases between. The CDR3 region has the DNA TGTGCCACCAGTGATGCTGTGATAGAGAGTGAGCAGTTCTTC. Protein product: CATSDAVIESEQFF.

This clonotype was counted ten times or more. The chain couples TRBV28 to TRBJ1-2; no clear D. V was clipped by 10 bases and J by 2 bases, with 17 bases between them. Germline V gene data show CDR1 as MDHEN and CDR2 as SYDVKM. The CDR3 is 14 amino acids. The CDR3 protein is CATRRQADNYGYTF. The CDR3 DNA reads TGTGCCACGCGAAGGCAGGCGGACAACTATGGCTACACCTTC.

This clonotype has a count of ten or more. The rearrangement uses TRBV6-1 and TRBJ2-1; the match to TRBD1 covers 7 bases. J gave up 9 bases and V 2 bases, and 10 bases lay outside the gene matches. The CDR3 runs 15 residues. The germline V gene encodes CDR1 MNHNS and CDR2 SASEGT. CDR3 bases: TGTGCCAGCAGTGAAAGGGGAATCTCAGGGGGTGAGCAGTTCTTC. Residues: CASSERGISGGEQFF.

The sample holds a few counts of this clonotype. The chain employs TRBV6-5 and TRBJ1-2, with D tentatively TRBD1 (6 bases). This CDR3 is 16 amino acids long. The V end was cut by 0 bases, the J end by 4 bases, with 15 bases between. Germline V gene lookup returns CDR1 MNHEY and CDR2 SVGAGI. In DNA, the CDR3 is TGTGCCAGCAGTTACTCGTCCGGGGGGCAGGGCTATGGCTACACCTTC. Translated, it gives CASSYSSGGQGYGYTF.

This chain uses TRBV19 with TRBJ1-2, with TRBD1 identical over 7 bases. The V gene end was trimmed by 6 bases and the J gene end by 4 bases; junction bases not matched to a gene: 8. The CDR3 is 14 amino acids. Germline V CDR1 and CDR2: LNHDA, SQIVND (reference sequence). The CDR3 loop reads CASRETGTVYGYTF. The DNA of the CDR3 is TGTGCCAGTAGGGAAACCGGGACAGTCTATGGCTACACCTTC.

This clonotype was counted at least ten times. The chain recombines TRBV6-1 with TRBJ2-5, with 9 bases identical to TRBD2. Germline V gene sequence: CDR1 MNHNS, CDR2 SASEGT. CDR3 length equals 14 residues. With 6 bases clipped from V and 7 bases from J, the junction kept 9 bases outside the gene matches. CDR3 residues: CASSTPSGEGTQYF. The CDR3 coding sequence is TGTGCCAGCAGCACACCTAGCGGGGAGGGGACCCAGTACTTC.

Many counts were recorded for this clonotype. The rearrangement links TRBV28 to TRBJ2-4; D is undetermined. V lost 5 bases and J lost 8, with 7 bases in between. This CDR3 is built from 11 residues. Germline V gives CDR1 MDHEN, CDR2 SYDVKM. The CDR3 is CASSLRDIQYF. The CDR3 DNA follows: TGTGCCAGCAGTCTCCGGGACATTCAGTACTTC. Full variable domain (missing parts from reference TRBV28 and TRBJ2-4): DVKVTQSSRYLVKRTGEKVFLECVQDMDHENMFWYRQDPGLGLRLIYFSYDVKMKEKGDIPEGYSVSREKKERFSLILESASTNQTSMYLCASSLRDIQYFGAGTRLSVL.

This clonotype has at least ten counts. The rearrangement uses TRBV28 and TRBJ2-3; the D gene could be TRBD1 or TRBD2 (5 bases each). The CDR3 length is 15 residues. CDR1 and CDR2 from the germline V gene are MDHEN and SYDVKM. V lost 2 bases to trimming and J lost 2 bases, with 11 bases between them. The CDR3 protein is CASSLLGPATDTQYF. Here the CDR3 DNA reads TGTGCCAGCAGTTTACTGGGACCAGCCACAGATACGCAGTATTTT.

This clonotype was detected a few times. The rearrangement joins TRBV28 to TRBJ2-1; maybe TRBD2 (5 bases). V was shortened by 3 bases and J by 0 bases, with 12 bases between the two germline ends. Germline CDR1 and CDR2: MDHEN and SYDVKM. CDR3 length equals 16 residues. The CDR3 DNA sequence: TGTGCCAGCAGTTTCCAGCGGCCGAGCTCCTACAATGAGCAGTTCTTC. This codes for CASSFQRPSSYNEQFF.

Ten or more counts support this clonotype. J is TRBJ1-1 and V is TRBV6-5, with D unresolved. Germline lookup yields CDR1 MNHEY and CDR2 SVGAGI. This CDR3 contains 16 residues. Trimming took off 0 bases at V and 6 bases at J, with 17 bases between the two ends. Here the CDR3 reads CASSYSTMGIRAEAFF. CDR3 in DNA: TGTGCCAGCAGTTACTCGACTATGGGAATTCGGGCTGAAGCTTTCTTT.

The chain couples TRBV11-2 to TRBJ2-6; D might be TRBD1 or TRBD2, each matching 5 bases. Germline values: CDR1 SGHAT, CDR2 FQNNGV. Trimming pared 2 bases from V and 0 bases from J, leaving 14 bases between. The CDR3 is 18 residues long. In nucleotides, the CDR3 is TGTGCCAGCAGCTTATTGGGGGTGTTAAGCTCTGGGGCCAACGTCCTGACTTTC. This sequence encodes CASSLLGVLSSGANVLTF.

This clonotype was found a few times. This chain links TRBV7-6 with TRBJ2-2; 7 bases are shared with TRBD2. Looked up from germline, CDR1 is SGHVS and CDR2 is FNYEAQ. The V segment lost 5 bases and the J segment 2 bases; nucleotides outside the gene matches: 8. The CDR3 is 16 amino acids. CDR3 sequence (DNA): TGTGCCAGCAGCCCTCCTAGCGGACGAAACACCGGGGAGCTGTTTTTT. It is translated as CASSPPSGRNTGELFF.